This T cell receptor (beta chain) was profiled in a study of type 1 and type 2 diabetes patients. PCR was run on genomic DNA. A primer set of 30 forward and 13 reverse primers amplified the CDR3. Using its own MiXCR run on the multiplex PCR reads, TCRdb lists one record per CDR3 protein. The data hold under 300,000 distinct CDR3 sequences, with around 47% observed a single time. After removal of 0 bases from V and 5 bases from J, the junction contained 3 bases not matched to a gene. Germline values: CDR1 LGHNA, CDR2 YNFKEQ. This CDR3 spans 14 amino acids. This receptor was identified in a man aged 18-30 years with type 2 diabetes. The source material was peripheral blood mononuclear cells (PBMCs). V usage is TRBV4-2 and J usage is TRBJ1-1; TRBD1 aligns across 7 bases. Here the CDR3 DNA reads TGTGCCAGCAGCCAAGATGGGGACAGTACTGAAGCTTTCTTT. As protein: CASSQDGDSTEAFF.